This note documents a single TCR beta chain sequence. Its specific antigen is unknown. The input lacks base qualities; no much larger clone sits a single base away. The sample originates from a study of shared clonotypes between healthy human individuals (dated by TCRdb to about 2020). For the study in its entirety: A few men and a couple of women, aged 18 to 49 years, made up the cohort. Per donor, three plates each were used for CD4 naive and CD4 memory, two for CD8 naive, and one for CD8 memory. The study deeply sequenced blood TCR repertoires of roughly five healthy adults to estimate repertoire size and the extent of clonotype sharing between individuals. To increase sequencing depth and limit assay-specific biases, different laboratories used diverse techniques to prepare libraries and sequence TCR repertoires. Per donor, leukapheresis produced somewhere between about 0.94 and 9.5 billion PBMCs. Summary of the overall study and its limitations: Even with the large sequencing depth, rarefaction of the sorted-subset datasets indicated that sequencing was incomplete. Larger estimated clonotype richness was generally found for naive subsets than for memory subsets. Across four donors, roughly 5.1% of naive CD4, around 3.5% of naive CD8, under 2.5% of memory CD4, and approximately 0.42% of memory CD8 clonotypes were shared. Higher generation probabilities were observed for clonotypes shared by all four sorted-subset donors than for non-shared clonotypes. Because the study included a small number of donors, the genetic and exposure-history diversity represented was limited. Pairwise subsampling led to the expectation that sequencing depth would affect the degree of clonotype sharing among donors. Only blood was sampled, and tissue TCR repertoires likely differ from those in blood.

CD8 naive samples consisted of CD45RO-negative cells that were positively selected for CCR7, yielding a CD45RA+CCR7+ population without TemRA cells. Donors were healthy HIV-negative adults with no recently reported acute infections or vaccinations. All donors were Caucasian adults living in Nashville, Tennessee, USA. Blood was collected by leukapheresis, and PBMCs were isolated by Ficoll-Histopaque density gradient centrifugation and then cryopreserved in liquid nitrogen vapor phase. Analytical flow cytometry was used to check the purity and quantity of each magnetically sorted T cell population. Genomic DNA was isolated from every sorted fraction and measured by UV absorbance on a Nanodrop 2000c. Using the deep immunoSEQ assay, multiplex PCR amplified TCR CDR3 regions from genomic DNA. For each cell subset, the extracted genomic DNA was distributed evenly across all wells of several immunoSEQ 96-well plates, and each plate served as one replicate. Each replicate PCR for sorted subsets received roughly 200 ng genomic DNA, equal to about 30,000 T cell genomes. The purified libraries were quantified using a Qubit 3.0 fluorometer, sized with a Bioanalyzer 2100, and then quantified again using the KAPA Library Quantification kit. Every immunoSEQ 96-well plate was sequenced on a separate single-read 150-cycle Illumina NextSeq 550 flow cell. As for how the authors treated the data: Because the immunoSEQ output held only junctional sequences and lacked quality scores, the filtering could not match the filtering applied to full-length reads. Sequences were annotated with PyIR, a Python wrapper for IgBLAST v1.9, using IMGT germline references to assign V/J genes and CDR3. Any read was removed if the V/J assignment was weak (E-value above 1e-6), the CDR3 was missing, or the read contained stop codons, out-of-frame junctions, or ambiguous translated residues. A V3J clonotype was defined by an identical inferred V gene, J gene, and CDR3 amino acid sequence. Percentage overlap between repertoires was computed as shared unique clonotypes divided by the size of the smaller repertoire. Repertoire richness was assessed with RTK rarefaction, the Chao1 estimator, and Recon v2.1 estimates of unobserved clonotypes. OLGA was used to compute generation probabilities for all TCRbeta clonotypes that the gDNA method yielded from a handful of donors. The table was pulled from immuneACCESS by TCRdb, which kept in-frame rearrangements only. Such tables lose some clones; where checked, under half of the loss comes from unresolved V genes, and the rest has no known cause. V and J calls and clone size come straight from that table; D and trimming were deduced from the DNA. In all, the sample holds about 2.2 million clones, and about 93% of those were seen once. The ten largest make up 1.5% to 2% of the sample.

In the germline V gene, CDR1 corresponds to ENHRY and CDR2 to SYGVKD. Spanning cysteine to phenylalanine, the CDR3 consists of 9 amino acids. The DNA shown is the 27-base CDR3, in frame from base 1. V loses 6 bases of germline sequence and J loses 6 bases, and the interval between the two ends is 3 bases. This TCR was sampled from a man younger than 35 in good health. Some clones in this sample may be carry-over from other donors' samples. The specimen sequenced was naive CD8+ T cells from PBMCs. The intended sense of this specimen's cell subset or site label: CD45RA+CCR7+. The rearranged segments are TRBV10-3 and TRBJ2-7; confidence is insufficient to name the D gene. The nucleotide sequence reads TGTGCCATCAGGGGCGAGCAGTACTTC. This translates into CAIRGEQYF.